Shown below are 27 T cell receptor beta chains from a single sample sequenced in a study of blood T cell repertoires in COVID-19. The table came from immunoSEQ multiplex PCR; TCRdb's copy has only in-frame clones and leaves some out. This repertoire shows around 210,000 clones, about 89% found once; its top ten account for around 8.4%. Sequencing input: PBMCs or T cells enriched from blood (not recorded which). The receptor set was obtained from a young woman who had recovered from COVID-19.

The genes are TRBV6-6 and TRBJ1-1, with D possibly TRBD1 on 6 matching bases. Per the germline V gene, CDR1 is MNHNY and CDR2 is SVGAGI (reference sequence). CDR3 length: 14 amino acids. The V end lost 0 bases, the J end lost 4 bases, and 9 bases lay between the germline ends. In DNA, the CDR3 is TGTGCCAGCAGTTACTCAAGGGGGAGCACTGAAGCTTTCTTT. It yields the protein CASSYSRGSTEAFF.

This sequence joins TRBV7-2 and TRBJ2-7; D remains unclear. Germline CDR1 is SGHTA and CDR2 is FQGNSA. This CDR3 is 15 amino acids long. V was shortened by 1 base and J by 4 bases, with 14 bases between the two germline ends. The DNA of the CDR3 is TGTGCCAGCAGCTTAGGGGCATCAGCTTATTACGAGCAGTACTTC. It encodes CASSLGASAYYEQYF.

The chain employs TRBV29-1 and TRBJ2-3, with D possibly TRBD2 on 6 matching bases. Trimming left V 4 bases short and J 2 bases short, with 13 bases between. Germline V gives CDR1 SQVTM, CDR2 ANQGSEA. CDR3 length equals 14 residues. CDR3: CSVGPGLHTDTQYF. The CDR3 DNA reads TGCAGCGTTGGCCCGGGACTTCACACAGATACGCAGTATTTT.

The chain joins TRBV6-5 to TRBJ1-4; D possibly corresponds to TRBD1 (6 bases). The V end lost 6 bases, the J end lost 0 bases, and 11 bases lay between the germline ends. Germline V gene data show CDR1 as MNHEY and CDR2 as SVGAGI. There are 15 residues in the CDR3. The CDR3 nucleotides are TGTGCCAGCAGGGACAGCTACACAACTAATGAAAAACTGTTTTTT. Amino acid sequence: CASRDSYTTNEKLFF.

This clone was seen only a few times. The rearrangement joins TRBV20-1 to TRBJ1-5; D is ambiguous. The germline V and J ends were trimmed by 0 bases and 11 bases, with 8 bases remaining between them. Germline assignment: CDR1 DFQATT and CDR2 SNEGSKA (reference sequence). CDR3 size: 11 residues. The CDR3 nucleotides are TGCAGTGCTAGAGATTCGCGGTCCCAGCATTTT. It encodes CSARDSRSQHF.

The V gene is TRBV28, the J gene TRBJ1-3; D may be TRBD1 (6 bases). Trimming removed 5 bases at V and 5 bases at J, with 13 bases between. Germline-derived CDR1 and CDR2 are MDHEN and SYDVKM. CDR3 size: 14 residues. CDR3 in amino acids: CASSAPGARNTIYF. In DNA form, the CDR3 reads TGTGCCAGCAGTGCGCCAGGGGCTAGAAACACCATATATTTT.

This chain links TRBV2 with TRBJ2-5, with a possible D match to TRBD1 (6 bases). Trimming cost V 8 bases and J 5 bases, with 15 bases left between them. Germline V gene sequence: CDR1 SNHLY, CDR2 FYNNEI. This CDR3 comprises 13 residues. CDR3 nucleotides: TGTGCCAGCGACAGGCCAGCGATGGAGACCCAGTACTTC. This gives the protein CASDRPAMETQYF. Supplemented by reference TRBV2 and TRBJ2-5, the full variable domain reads EPEVTQTPSHQVTQMGQEVILRCVPISNHLYFYWYRQILGQKVEFLVSFYNNEISEKSEIFDDQFSVERPDGSNFTLKIRSTKLEDSAMYFCASDRPAMETQYFGPGTRLLVL.

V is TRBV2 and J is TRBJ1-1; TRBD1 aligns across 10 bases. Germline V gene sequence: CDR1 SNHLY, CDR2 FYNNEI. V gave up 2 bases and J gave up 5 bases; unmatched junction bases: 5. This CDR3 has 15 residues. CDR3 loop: CASSEPDRGRTEAFF. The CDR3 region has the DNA TGTGCCAGCAGTGAACCCGACAGGGGGCGGACTGAAGCTTTCTTT.

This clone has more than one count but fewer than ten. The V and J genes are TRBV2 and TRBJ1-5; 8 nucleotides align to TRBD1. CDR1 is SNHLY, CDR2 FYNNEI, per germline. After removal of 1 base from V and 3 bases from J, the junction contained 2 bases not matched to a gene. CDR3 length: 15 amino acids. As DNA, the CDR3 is TGTGCCAGCAGTGAAGGACAGGGGTTCAATCAGCCCCAGCATTTT. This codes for CASSEGQGFNQPQHF.

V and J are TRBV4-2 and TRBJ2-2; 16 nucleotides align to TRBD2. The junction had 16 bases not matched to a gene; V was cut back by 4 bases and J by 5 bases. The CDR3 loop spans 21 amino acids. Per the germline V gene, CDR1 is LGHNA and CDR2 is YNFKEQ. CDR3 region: CASSRLPPGLAGGPETGELFF. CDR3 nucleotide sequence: TGTGCCAGCAGCCGCCTCCCGCCGGGACTAGCGGGGGGGCCGGAAACCGGGGAGCTGTTTTTT.

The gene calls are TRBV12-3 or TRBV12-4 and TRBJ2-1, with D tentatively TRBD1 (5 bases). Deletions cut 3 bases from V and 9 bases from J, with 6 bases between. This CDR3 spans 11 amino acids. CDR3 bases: TGTGCCAGCAGTTTGCAGGGTGAGCAGTTCTTC. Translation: CASSLQGEQFF.

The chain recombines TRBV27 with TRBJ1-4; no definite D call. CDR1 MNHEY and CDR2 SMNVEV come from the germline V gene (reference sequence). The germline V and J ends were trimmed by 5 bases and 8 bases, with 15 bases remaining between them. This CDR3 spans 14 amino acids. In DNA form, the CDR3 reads TGTGCCAGCAGTCTGACTCACTCTGGGGAAAAACTGTTTTTT. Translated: CASSLTHSGEKLFF.

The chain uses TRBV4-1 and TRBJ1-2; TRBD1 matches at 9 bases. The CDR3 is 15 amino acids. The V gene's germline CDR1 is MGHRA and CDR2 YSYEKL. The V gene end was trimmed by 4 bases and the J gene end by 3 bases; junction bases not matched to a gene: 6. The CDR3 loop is CASSLETGGDYGYTF. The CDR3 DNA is TGCGCCAGCAGCCTTGAGACAGGGGGTGACTATGGCTACACCTTC.

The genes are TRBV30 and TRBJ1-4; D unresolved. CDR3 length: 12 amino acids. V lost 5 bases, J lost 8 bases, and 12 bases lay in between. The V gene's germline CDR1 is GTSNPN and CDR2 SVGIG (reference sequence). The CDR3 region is CAWSFAWEKLFF. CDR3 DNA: TGTGCCTGGTCTTTTGCGTGGGAAAAACTGTTTTTT.

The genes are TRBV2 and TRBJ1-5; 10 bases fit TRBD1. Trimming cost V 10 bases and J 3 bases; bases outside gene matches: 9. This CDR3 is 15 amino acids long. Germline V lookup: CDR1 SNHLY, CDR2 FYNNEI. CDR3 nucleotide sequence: TGTGCCACCCGTGCCGGGACAGGGGCCAATCAGCCCCAGCATTTT. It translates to CATRAGTGANQPQHF.

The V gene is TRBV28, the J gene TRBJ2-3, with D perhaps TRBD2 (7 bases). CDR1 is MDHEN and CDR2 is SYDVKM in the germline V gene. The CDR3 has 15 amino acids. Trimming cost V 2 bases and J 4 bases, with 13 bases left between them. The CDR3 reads CASSLEGGASDTQYF. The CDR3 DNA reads TGTGCCAGCAGTTTAGAGGGGGGGGCGTCAGATACGCAGTATTTT. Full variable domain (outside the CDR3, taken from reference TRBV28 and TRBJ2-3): DVKVTQSSRYLVKRTGEKVFLECVQDMDHENMFWYRQDPGLGLRLIYFSYDVKMKEKGDIPEGYSVSREKKERFSLILESASTNQTSMYLCASSLEGGASDTQYFGPGTRLTVL.

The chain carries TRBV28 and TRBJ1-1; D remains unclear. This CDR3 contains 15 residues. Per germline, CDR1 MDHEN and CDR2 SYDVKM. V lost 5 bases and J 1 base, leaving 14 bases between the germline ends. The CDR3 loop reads CASSGRGIWNTEAFF. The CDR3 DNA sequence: TGTGCCAGCAGTGGGAGAGGGATTTGGAACACTGAAGCTTTCTTT.

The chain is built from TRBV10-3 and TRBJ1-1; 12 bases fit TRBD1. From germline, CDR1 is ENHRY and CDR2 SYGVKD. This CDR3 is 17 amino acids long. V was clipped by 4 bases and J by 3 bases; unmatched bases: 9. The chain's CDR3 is CAISATGTGGLDTEAFF. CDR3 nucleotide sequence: TGTGCCATCAGTGCAACCGGGACAGGGGGCTTGGACACTGAAGCTTTCTTT.

CDR3 in amino acids: CATSLRRGGEQYF. As DNA, the CDR3 is TGTGCCACCAGCCTTCGTCGAGGTGGCGAGCAGTACTTC. This chain links TRBV15 with TRBJ2-7, with no clear D. CDR1 and CDR2 from the germline V gene are LNHNV and YYDKDF (reference sequence). The ends were cut back, 5 bases at V and 6 bases at J, with 14 bases in the middle. This CDR3 contains 13 residues.

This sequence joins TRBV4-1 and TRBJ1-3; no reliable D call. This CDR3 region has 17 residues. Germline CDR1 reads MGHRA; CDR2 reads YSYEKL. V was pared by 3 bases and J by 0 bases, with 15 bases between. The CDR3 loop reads CASSHPGRGSSGNTIYF. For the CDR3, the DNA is TGCGCCAGCAGCCACCCCGGACGGGGAAGCTCTGGAAACACCATATATTTT.

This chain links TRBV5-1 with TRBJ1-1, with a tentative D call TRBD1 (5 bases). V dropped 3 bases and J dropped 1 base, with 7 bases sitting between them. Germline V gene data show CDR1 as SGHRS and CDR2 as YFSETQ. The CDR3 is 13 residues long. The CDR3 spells CASSSQGNTEAFF. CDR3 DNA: TGCGCCAGCAGCTCGCAGGGGAACACTGAAGCTTTCTTT.

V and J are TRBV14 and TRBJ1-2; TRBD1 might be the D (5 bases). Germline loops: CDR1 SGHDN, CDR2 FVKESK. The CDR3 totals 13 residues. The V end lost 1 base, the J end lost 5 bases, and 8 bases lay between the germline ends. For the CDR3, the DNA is TGTGCCAGCAGCCAAGTAAAGGGGTATGGCTACACCTTC. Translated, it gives CASSQVKGYGYTF.

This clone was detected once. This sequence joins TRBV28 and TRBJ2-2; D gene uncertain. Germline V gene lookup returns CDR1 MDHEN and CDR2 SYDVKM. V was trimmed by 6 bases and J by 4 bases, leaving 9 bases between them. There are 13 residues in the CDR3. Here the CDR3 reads CASSPIGTGELFF. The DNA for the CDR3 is TGTGCCAGCAGCCCGATCGGCACCGGGGAGCTGTTTTTT.

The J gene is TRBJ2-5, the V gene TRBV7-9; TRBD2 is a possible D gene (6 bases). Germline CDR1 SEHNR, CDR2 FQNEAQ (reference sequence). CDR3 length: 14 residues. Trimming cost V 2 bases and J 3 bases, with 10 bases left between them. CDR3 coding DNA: TGTGCCAGCAGCTTAACTAGCCTCGAAGAGACCCAGTACTTC. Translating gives CASSLTSLEETQYF.

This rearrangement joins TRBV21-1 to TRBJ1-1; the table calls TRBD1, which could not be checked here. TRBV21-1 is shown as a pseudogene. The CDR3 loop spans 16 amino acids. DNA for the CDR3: TGTGCCAGCAGCAAAGAAGACAGGGGAATGAACACTGAAGCTTTCTTT. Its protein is CASSKEDRGMNTEAFF.

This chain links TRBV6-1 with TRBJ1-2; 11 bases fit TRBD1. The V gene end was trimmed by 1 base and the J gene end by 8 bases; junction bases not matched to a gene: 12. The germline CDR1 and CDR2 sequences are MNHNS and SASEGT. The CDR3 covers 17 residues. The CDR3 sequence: CASSEVGTGGLSGGYTF. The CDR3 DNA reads TGTGCCAGCAGTGAAGTAGGGACAGGGGGTTTATCCGGAGGCTACACCTTC.

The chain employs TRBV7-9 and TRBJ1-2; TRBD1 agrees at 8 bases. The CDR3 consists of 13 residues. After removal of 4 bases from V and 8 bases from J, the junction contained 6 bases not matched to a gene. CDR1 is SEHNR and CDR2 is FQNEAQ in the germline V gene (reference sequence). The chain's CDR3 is CASSWQGAIGYTF. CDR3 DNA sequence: TGTGCCAGCAGCTGGCAGGGGGCTATCGGCTACACCTTC.